Each of the 22 T cell receptor beta chains below was sequenced from the same sample in a study of T cells in Graves' hyperthyroidism and ophthalmopathy. The investigators amplified TCR beta CDR3 regions from RNA transcripts. The study used the HTBI primer set for a first-round RT-PCR of the TCR CDR3. TCRdb called the multiplex PCR reads again in MiXCR, with one record for every CDR3 protein. Seen here are fewer than 350,000 distinct CDR3 sequences, approximately 19% observed once, and the top ten hold about 40%. Sequenced: blood. These receptors were collected from a man between 50 and 59 years old with Graves' ophthalmopathy.

The V gene is TRBV19, the J gene TRBJ1-2; D is unclear. The CDR3 spans 13 residues. CDR1 and CDR2 from the germline V gene are LNHDA and SQIVND (reference sequence). The V gene lost 9 bases and the J gene lost 2 bases, with 13 bases spanning the gap. The DNA of the CDR3 is TGTGCCAGCCAGGTCGACGGCAACTATGGCTACACCTTC. This sequence encodes CASQVDGNYGYTF.

The chain recombines TRBV3-1 with TRBJ2-5; TRBD2 aligns across 7 bases. The J segment lost 0 bases and the V segment lost 5 bases, leaving 3 bases of the junction unmatched. The germline V gene has CDR1 LGHDT and CDR2 YNNKEL (reference sequence). This CDR3 is built from 14 residues. This chain's CDR3 is CASSGGVHQETQYF. The CDR3 nucleotides are TGTGCCAGCAGCGGGGGGGTTCACCAAGAGACCCAGTACTTC.

The rearrangement joins TRBV28 to TRBJ2-2, with 7 bases that match TRBD1. Per germline, CDR1 MDHEN and CDR2 SYDVKM. The CDR3 runs 16 residues. V was pared by 1 base and J by 3 bases, with 5 bases of the junction left unmatched. The CDR3 nucleotides read TGTGCCAGCAGTTTATTGGCAGGGGGTTACACCGGGGAGCTGTTTTTT. Its translation: CASSLLAGGYTGELFF.

This rearrangement joins TRBV6-1 to TRBJ2-2; TRBD1 is a possible D gene (6 bases). V lost 8 bases to trimming and J lost 0 bases, with 7 bases between them. Germline loops: CDR1 MNHNS, CDR2 SASEGT. The CDR3 is made up of 13 amino acids. The chain's CDR3 is CASAGANTGELFF. DNA for the CDR3: TGTGCCAGCGCAGGGGCGAACACCGGGGAGCTGTTTTTT.

This clonotype was seen many times. This chain uses TRBV5-1 with TRBJ2-5; TRBD1 matches 9 bases. The CDR3 has 15 amino acids. The V gene end was trimmed by 1 base and the J gene end by 2 bases; junction bases not matched to a gene: 3. Germline lookup yields CDR1 SGHRS and CDR2 YFSETQ. CDR3 DNA sequence: TGCGCCAGCAGCTTGTACGGGACAGGGCAAGAGACCCAGTACTTC. Translation: CASSLYGTGQETQYF.

This clonotype was counted many times. The CDR3 loop reads CASSWYNEQFF. The CDR3 region has the DNA TGTGCCAGCAGCTGGTACAATGAGCAGTTCTTC. This rearrangement joins TRBV7-2 to TRBJ2-1, with unresolved D. Germline V gene lookup returns CDR1 SGHTA and CDR2 FQGNSA. V gave up 4 bases and J gave up 4 bases, with 2 bases separating them. The length of the CDR3 is 11 residues.

This clonotype was counted at least ten times. The CDR3 spells CASSLDRGVLAKNIQYF. The CDR3 coding sequence is TGTGCCAGCAGTTTGGACAGGGGGGTACTAGCCAAAAACATTCAGTACTTC. The chain links TRBV28 to TRBJ2-4; TRBD1 matches at 10 bases. With V trimmed by 3 bases and J by 0 bases, 5 bases remained unmatched. The CDR3 is made up of 17 amino acids. Germline CDR1 reads MDHEN; CDR2 reads SYDVKM.

This clonotype occurred a few times. The chain combines TRBV19 with TRBJ1-4, with D unresolved. V was trimmed by 3 bases and J by 0 bases, leaving 8 bases between them. This CDR3 has 15 residues. In germline, CDR1 is LNHDA, CDR2 SQIVND (reference sequence). The CDR3: CASSIAMATNEKLFF. In nucleotides, the CDR3 is TGTGCCAGTAGTATTGCAATGGCAACTAATGAAAAACTGTTTTTT.

J is TRBJ2-1 and V is TRBV11-3; TRBD1 matches at 7 bases. The V segment lost 1 base and the J segment 13 bases; nucleotides outside the gene matches: 1. The length of the CDR3 is 11 residues. CDR1 is SGHNT and CDR2 is YENEEA in the germline V gene. The CDR3 DNA follows: TGTGCCAGCAGCTTAGGGGACAGACAGTTCTTC. Its protein product is CASSLGDRQFF.

This clonotype was counted ten times or more. The genes are TRBV5-1 and TRBJ2-7, with 8 bases fitting TRBD2. CDR1 is SGHRS and CDR2 is YFSETQ in the germline V gene. Trimming took 4 bases from V and 6 from J; bases not matched to a gene: 9. The CDR3 extends over 14 amino acids. CDR3 residues: CASSLLAAGSEQYF. The CDR3 DNA reads as TGCGCCAGCAGCCTACTAGCGGCAGGAAGCGAGCAGTACTTC.

This clonotype was found many times. The rearrangement links TRBV5-1 to TRBJ2-3; D gene uncertain. The germline V and J ends were trimmed by 5 bases and 0 bases, with 7 bases remaining between them. The CDR3 is 13 amino acids. The germline V gene has CDR1 SGHRS and CDR2 YFSETQ. The CDR3, as DNA: TGCGCCAGCAGTGTGGACAGCACAGATACGCAGTATTTT. Translation: CASSVDSTDTQYF.

This clonotype was seen at least ten times. The chain joins TRBV5-6 to TRBJ2-3; 8 positions agree with TRBD2. This CDR3 is 17 amino acids long. The J segment lost 4 bases and the V segment lost 2 bases, leaving 12 bases of the junction unmatched. In germline, CDR1 is SGHDT, CDR2 YYEEEE. CDR3 coding DNA: TGTGCCAGCAGCTTCCGGACTAGCCCCCGGCGGGCAGATACGCAGTATTTT. This gives the protein CASSFRTSPRRADTQYF.

Many counts were recorded for this clonotype. The chain links TRBV28 to TRBJ1-3; TRBD1 is a possible D gene (5 bases). CDR3 length equals 14 residues. V was clipped by 5 bases and J by 7 bases, with 15 bases between them. The germline V gene encodes CDR1 MDHEN and CDR2 SYDVKM. CDR3 sequence (DNA): TGTGCCAGCAGTCGGCCGGACAAGTACAACACCATATATTTT. It encodes CASSRPDKYNTIYF.

This chain connects TRBV29-1 to TRBJ2-2; possibly TRBD2 for D (6 bases). V was clipped by 3 bases and J by 0 bases, with 8 bases between them. Germline V gene lookup returns CDR1 SQVTM and CDR2 ANQGSEA. CDR3 size: 14 residues. The CDR3 region is CSVEGLSNTGELFF. The CDR3, as DNA: TGCAGCGTTGAGGGACTTTCGAACACCGGGGAGCTGTTTTTT.

The V call is TRBV19, the J call TRBJ2-7; 9 bases match TRBD1. The CDR3 spans 12 residues. Germline CDR1 is LNHDA and CDR2 is SQIVND (reference sequence). V lost 8 bases to trimming and J lost 3 bases; unmatched junction nucleotides: 2. CDR3 DNA sequence: TGTGCCAGTCAGGACAGGGGCTACGAGCAGTACTTC. Protein sequence: CASQDRGYEQYF.

This clonotype was seen at least ten times. This chain joins TRBV7-2 and TRBJ2-7, with 9 bases that match TRBD1. The germline V gene has CDR1 SGHTA and CDR2 FQGNSA. With V trimmed by 7 bases and J by 3 bases, 13 bases remained unmatched. The CDR3 is made up of 16 amino acids. The CDR3 region has the DNA TGTGCCAGCACCGACAGGGGTAGACAGGGGGGCTACGAGCAGTACTTC. It translates to CASTDRGRQGGYEQYF.

This clonotype was seen only a few times. The gene calls are TRBV5-1 and TRBJ2-5, with TRBD2 identical over 7 bases. Per the germline V gene, CDR1 is SGHRS and CDR2 is YFSETQ. The CDR3 consists of 18 residues. The V and J ends lost 4 bases and 5 bases, in that order; junction bases with no gene match: 20. The CDR3 sequence: CASSPITGGAGTAETQYF. CDR3 in DNA: TGCGCCAGCAGCCCGATCACTGGGGGAGCGGGGACCGCGGAGACCCAGTACTTC.

This clonotype has a handful of counts. V usage is TRBV4-1 and J usage is TRBJ1-5; weak D call: TRBD1 (5 bases). Trimming shortened V by 3 bases and J by 4 bases, and 10 bases separated the two germline ends. Per germline, CDR1 MGHRA and CDR2 YSYEKL. This CDR3 is 14 amino acids long. CDR3 protein: CASSQDTPNQPQHF. The CDR3 region has the DNA TGCGCCAGCAGCCAGGACACCCCGAATCAGCCCCAGCATTTT.

This clonotype occurred many times. This rearrangement joins TRBV2 to TRBJ2-5, with 14 bases lining up with TRBD2. Germline V gene sequence: CDR1 SNHLY, CDR2 FYNNEI. The CDR3 runs 16 residues. With 4 bases clipped from V and 4 bases from J, the junction kept 5 bases outside the gene matches. CDR3 coding DNA: TGTGCCAGCAGTGTGGGACTAGCGGGAGTTGGAGAGACCCAGTACTTC. This gives the protein CASSVGLAGVGETQYF.

This clonotype was picked up a small number of times. One end of the junction does not line up with germline, which may come from a read error. This chain uses TRBV6-2 or TRBV6-3 with TRBJ2-7, with D possibly matching TRBD1 (5 bases). Germline values: CDR1 MNHEY, CDR2 SVGEGT. The CDR3 covers 14 residues. CDR3 coding DNA: TGTGCCAGCGGTTACAGGACCCCAACCTACGAGCAGTACTTC. Its protein is CASGYRTPTYEQYF.

This clonotype was counted at least ten times. The chain employs TRBV7-2 and TRBJ2-4; D perhaps matches TRBD2 (6 bases). V was clipped by 3 bases and J by 1 base, with 16 bases between them. This CDR3 is 17 amino acids long. The germline V gene has CDR1 SGHTA and CDR2 FQGNSA. The CDR3, as DNA: TGTGCCAGCAGCTTGTTGGGGGGAGGAGTGGCCAAAAACATTCAGTACTTC. It encodes CASSLLGGGVAKNIQYF.

This chain connects TRBV5-1 to TRBJ1-4; D is ambiguous. Trimming left V 4 bases short and J 2 bases short, with 12 bases between. CDR3 size: 15 residues. CDR1 is SGHRS and CDR2 is YFSETQ in the germline V gene. CDR3 bases: TGCGCCAGCAGCGCGGCCGGATCTACTAATGAAAAACTGTTTTTT. This translates into CASSAAGSTNEKLFF.